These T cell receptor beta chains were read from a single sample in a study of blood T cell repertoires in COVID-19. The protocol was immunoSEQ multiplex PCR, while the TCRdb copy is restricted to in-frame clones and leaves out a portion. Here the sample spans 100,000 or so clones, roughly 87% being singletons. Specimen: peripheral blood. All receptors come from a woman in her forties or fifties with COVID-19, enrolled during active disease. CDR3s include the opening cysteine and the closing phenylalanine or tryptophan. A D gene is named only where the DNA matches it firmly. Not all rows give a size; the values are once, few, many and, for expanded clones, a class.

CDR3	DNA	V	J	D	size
CAWSVDRGQTGYTF	TGTGCCTGGAGTGTAGACAGGGGGCAAACTGGCTACACCTTC	TRBV30	TRBJ1-2	TRBD1	few
CASSQAGTRSGELFF	TGCGCCAGCAGCCAAGCCGGGACACGGTCCGGGGAGCTGTTTTTT	TRBV4-1	TRBJ2-2	NA	NA
CASTRQGSSTDTQYF	TGTGCCAGCACCCGACAGGGATCTTCCACAGATACGCAGTATTTT	TRBV2	TRBJ2-3	TRBD1	NA
CASTDGLYTGELFF	TGTGCCAGCACGGACGGACTTTACACCGGGGAGCTGTTTTTT	TRBV6-1	TRBJ2-2	NA	NA
CASSWTDRSYNEQFF	TGTGCCAGCAGTTGGACAGACCGCTCCTACAATGAGCAGTTCTTC	TRBV2	TRBJ2-1	NA	once
CASSRDRVNEQYF	TGTGCCAGCAGCCGAGACAGGGTGAACGAGCAGTACTTC	TRBV5-4	TRBJ2-7	TRBD1	once
CASGTSGVNTGELFF	TGTGCCAGTGGTACTAGCGGGGTGAACACCGGGGAGCTGTTTTTT	TRBV19	TRBJ2-2	TRBD2	NA
CASSFGGSPLHF	TGTGCCAGCAGTTTTGGAGGTTCACCCCTCCACTTT	TRBV27	TRBJ1-6	NA	once
CASSLGGRGYTF	TGTGCCAGCAGTTTGGGGGGGCGTGGCTACACCTTC	TRBV7-9	TRBJ1-2	NA	NA
CASSSRTGEGHNTIYF	TGTGCCAGCAGTTCCCGGACGGGTGAGGGTCACAACACCATATATTTT	TRBV6-6	TRBJ1-3	NA	NA
CASSRQGASTEAFF	TGTGCCAGCAGCCGACAGGGGGCGAGCACTGAAGCTTTCTTT	TRBV6-2/TRBV6-3	TRBJ1-1	TRBD1	NA
CASSQITGGDTEAFF	TGTGCCAGCAGCCAAATAACAGGGGGCGACACTGAAGCTTTCTTT	TRBV7-9	TRBJ1-1	TRBD1	NA
CASSFLPQSQGARIEQYF	TGTGCCAGCAGTTTTTTGCCCCAGAGCCAGGGGGCTCGGATCGAGCAGTACTTC	TRBV28	TRBJ2-7	TRBD1	once
CASSIRQGLTNYGYTF	TGTGCCAGCAGCATACGACAGGGGTTGACTAACTATGGCTACACCTTC	TRBV5-5	TRBJ1-2	TRBD1	NA
CASSLVTGLAGSSDTQYF	TGTGCCAGCAGCTTAGTAACCGGCCTAGCGGGGTCATCAGATACGCAGTATTTT	TRBV7-6	TRBJ2-3	TRBD2	NA
CASSPTPPSGALEQYF	TGTGCCAGCAGCCCAACCCCCCCTAGCGGGGCCCTCGAGCAGTACTTC	TRBV7-2	TRBJ2-7	TRBD2	NA
CASSYLTEAFF	TGTGCCAGCAGTTACTTGACAGAAGCTTTCTTT	TRBV6-5	TRBJ1-1	NA	NA
CSVTGQGTYGYTF	TGCAGCGTTACGGGACAGGGGACCTATGGCTACACCTTC	TRBV29-1	TRBJ1-2	TRBD1	once
CATSKISGGEYEQYF	TGTGCCACCAGCAAGATTAGCGGGGGGGAATACGAGCAGTACTTC	TRBV15	TRBJ2-7	TRBD2	NA
CASRLAGSYNEQFF	TGTGCCAGCAGACTAGCGGGCAGCTACAATGAGCAGTTCTTC	TRBV28	TRBJ2-1	TRBD2	NA
CASSLSPSTDTQYF	TGTGCCAGCAGCTTATCCCCAAGCACAGATACGCAGTATTTT	TRBV7-3	TRBJ2-3	NA	NA
CASSPSGRLGNTIYF	TGTGCCAGCAGCCCCTCGGGAAGGCTTGGAAACACCATATATTTT	TRBV7-2	TRBJ1-3	NA	NA
CASSLDSGGAETGELFF	TGTGCCAGCAGCTTAGACAGCGGGGGGGCCGAAACCGGGGAGCTGTTTTTT	TRBV7-2	TRBJ2-2	TRBD2	NA
CASSLGQGGGEKLFF	TGTGCCAGCAGTCTCGGACAGGGAGGCGGTGAAAAACTGTTTTTT	TRBV11-1	TRBJ1-4	TRBD1	NA
CASRTDGDTEAFF	TGTGCCAGCAGGACGGATGGAGACACTGAAGCTTTCTTT	TRBV28	TRBJ1-1	NA	NA
CASSLNIGGNEKLFF	TGCGCCAGCAGCTTGAATATAGGGGGAAATGAAAAACTGTTTTTT	TRBV5-1	TRBJ1-4	NA	few
CATTAGWTFF	TGTGCCACCACAGCAGGGTGGACCTTCTTT	TRBV19	TRBJ1-1	NA	NA
CAWTPLRGTYNSPLHF	TGTGCCTGGACCCCACTGAGGGGGACCTATAATTCACCCCTCCACTTT	TRBV30	TRBJ1-6	NA	once
CASSSPSSKTGNYGYTF	TGTGCCAGCAGTTCGCCCTCCTCCAAGACAGGGAACTATGGCTACACCTTC	TRBV6-2/TRBV6-3	TRBJ1-2	TRBD1	NA
CASSSETGPVNQPQHF	TGTGCCAGCAGCTCGGAGACAGGGCCCGTTAATCAGCCCCAGCATTTT	TRBV7-9	TRBJ1-5	TRBD1	NA
CASSIANKNTEAFF	TGTGCCAGTAGTATAGCAAACAAGAACACTGAAGCTTTCTTT	TRBV19	TRBJ1-1	NA	NA
CASRGQVDEQFF	TGTGCCAGCAGGGGACAGGTCGATGAGCAGTTCTTC	TRBV28	TRBJ2-1	TRBD1	NA
CASSEPIDRGAFF	TGTGCCAGCAGTGAGCCGATTGACCGGGGAGCTTTCTTT	TRBV2	TRBJ1-1	NA	once
CASGPNRGEAFF	TGTGCTAGTGGCCCAAACAGGGGTGAAGCTTTCTTT	TRBV12-5	TRBJ1-1	TRBD1	NA
CASSVGGQGINYGYTF	TGTGCCAGCAGCGTAGGGGGTCAGGGGATAAACTATGGCTACACCTTC	TRBV9	TRBJ1-2	NA	NA
CASSVGTSPRETQYF	TGTGCCAGCAGCGTAGGGACTAGCCCTCGGGAGACCCAGTACTTC	TRBV9	TRBJ2-5	TRBD2	few
CASSFYGTGGKETQYF	TGTGCCAGCAGCTTTTACGGGACAGGGGGCAAAGAGACCCAGTACTTC	TRBV7-9	TRBJ2-5	TRBD1	NA
CASSWDRDNEQFF	TGTGCCAGCAGTTGGGACAGGGACAATGAGCAGTTCTTC	TRBV2	TRBJ2-1	TRBD1	once
CASSRTGGDRGPSYGYTF	TGCGCCAGCAGCAGAACGGGGGGGGACAGGGGGCCCAGCTATGGCTACACCTTC	TRBV4-1	TRBJ1-2	TRBD1	NA
CASSVGGGGEGFTEAFF	TGTGCCAGCAGCGTAGGAGGCGGAGGGGAGGGATTCACTGAAGCTTTCTTT	TRBV9	TRBJ1-1	NA	NA
CASSVSQNYNEQFF	TGTGCCAGCAGCGTATCACAAAACTACAATGAGCAGTTCTTC	TRBV9	TRBJ2-1	NA	NA
CASSWGQGATGELFF	TGTGCCAGCAGCTGGGGACAGGGGGCGACCGGGGAGCTGTTTTTT	TRBV5-4	TRBJ2-2	TRBD1	NA
CASSMTPGGLSGANVLTF	TGTGCCAGTAGTATGACCCCGGGAGGCCTCTCTGGGGCCAACGTCCTGACTTTC	TRBV19	TRBJ2-6	TRBD2	few
CASSPTDRGHGAFF	TGTGCCAGCAGCCCCACGGACAGGGGGCATGGAGCTTTCTTT	TRBV3-1/TRBV3-2	TRBJ1-1	TRBD1	once
CASSLERGAYEQYF	TGTGCCAGCAGCTTAGAACGGGGGGCCTACGAGCAGTACTTC	TRBV11-2	TRBJ2-7	TRBD2	NA
CASSQPRDRGHIYGYTF	TGCGCCAGCAGCCAACCCCGGGACAGGGGGCATATCTATGGCTACACCTTC	TRBV4-1	TRBJ1-2	TRBD1	NA
CASSLSGANSPLHF	TGTGCCAGCAGTTTATCAGGGGCGAATTCACCCCTCCACTTT	TRBV27	TRBJ1-6	NA	few
CASSLARSPYEQYF	TGTGCCAGCAGCTTGGCCAGGTCCCCCTACGAGCAGTACTTC	TRBV5-6	TRBJ2-7	NA	NA